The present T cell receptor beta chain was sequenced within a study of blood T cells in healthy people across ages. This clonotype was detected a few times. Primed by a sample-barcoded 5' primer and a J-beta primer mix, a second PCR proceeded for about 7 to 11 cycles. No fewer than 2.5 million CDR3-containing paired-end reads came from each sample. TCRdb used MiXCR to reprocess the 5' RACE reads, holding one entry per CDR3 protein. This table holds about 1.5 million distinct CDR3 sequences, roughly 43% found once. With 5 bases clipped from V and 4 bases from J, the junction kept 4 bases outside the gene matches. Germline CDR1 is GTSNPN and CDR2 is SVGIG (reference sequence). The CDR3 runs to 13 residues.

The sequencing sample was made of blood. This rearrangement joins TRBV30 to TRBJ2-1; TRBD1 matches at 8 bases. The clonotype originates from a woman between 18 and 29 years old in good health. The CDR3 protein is CAWQGAGYNEQFF. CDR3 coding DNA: TGTGCCTGGCAGGGGGCGGGTTACAATGAGCAGTTCTTC.